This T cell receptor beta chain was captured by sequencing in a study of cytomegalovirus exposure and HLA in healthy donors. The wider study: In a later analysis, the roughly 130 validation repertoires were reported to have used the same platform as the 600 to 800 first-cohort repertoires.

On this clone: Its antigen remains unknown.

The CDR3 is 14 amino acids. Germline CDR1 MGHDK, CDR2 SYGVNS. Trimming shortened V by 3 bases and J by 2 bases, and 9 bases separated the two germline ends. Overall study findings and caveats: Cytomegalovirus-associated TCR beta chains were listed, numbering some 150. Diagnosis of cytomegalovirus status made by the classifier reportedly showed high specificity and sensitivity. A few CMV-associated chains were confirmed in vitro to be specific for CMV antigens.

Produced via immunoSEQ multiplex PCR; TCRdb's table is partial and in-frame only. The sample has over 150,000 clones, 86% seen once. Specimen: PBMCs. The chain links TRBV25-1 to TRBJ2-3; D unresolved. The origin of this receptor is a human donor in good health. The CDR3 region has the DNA TGTGCCAGCAGTGACGTGTCTTTCACAGATACGCAGTATTTT. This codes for CASSDVSFTDTQYF.